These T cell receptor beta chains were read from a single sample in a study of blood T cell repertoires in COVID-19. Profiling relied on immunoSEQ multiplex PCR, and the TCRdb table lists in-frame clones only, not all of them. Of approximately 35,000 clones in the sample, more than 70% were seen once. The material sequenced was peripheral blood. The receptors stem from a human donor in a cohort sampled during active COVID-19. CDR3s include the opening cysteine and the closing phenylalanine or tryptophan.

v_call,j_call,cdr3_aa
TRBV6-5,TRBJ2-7,CASSHTSGGSYEQYF
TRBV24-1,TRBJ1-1,CATRRQGNTEAFF
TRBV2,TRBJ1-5,CASSEGTYNYQPQHF
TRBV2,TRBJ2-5,CASSPRRGGIETQYF
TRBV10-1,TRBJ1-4,CASSDGGQGIEKLFF
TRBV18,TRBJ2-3,CASSPSLGTDTQYF
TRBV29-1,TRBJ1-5,CSVGDRGGQPQHF
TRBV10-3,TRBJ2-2,CAIRKQGDTGELFF
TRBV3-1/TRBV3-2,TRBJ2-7,CASSQEGRHEQYF
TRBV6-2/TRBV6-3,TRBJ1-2,CASSLLEESYGYTF
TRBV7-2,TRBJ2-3,CASSLATSTDTQYF